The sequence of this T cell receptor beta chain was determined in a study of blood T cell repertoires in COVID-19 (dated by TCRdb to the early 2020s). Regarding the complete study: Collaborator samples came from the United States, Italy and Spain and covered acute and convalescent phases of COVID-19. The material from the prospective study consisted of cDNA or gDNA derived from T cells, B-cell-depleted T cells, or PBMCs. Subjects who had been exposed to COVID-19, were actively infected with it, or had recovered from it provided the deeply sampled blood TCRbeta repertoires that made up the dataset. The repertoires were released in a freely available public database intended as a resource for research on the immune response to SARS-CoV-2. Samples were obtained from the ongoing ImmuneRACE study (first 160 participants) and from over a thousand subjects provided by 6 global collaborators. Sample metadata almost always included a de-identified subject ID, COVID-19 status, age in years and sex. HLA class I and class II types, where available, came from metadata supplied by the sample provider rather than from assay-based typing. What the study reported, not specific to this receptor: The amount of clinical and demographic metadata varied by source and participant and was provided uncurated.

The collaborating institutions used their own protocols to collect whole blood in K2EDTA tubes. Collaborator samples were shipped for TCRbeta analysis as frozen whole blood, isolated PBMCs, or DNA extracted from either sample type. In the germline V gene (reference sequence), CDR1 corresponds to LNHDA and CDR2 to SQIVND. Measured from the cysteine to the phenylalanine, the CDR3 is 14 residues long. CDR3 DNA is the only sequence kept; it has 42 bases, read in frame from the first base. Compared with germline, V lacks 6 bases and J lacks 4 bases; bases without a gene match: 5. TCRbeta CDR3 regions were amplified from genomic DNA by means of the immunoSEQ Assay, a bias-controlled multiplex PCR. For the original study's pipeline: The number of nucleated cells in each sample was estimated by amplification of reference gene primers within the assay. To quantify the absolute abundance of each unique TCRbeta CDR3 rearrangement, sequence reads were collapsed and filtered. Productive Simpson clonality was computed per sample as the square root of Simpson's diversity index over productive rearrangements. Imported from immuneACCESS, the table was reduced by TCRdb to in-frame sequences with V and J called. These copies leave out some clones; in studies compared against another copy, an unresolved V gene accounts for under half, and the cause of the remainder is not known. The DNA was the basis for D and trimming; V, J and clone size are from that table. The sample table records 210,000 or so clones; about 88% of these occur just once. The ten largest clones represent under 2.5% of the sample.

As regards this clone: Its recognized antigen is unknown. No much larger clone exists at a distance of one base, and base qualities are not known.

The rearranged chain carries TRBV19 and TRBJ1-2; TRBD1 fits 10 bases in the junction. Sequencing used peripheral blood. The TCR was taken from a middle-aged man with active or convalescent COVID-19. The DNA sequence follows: TGTGCCAGTAGGCGACAGGGGGCGAGCTATGGCTACACCTTC. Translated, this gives CASRRQGASYGYTF.